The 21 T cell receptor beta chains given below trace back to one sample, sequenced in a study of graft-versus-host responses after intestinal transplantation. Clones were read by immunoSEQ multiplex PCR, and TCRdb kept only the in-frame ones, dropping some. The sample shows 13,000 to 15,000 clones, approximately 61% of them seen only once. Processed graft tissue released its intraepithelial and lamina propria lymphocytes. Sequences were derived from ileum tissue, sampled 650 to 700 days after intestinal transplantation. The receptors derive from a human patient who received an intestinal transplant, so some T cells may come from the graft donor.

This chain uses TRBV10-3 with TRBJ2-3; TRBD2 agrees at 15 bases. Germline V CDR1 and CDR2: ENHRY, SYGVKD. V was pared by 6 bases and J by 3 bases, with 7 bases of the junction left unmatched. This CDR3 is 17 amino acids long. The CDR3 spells CAIRGLAGGDLTDTQYF. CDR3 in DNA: TGTGCCATCAGAGGACTAGCGGGGGGGGACTTAACAGATACGCAGTATTTT.

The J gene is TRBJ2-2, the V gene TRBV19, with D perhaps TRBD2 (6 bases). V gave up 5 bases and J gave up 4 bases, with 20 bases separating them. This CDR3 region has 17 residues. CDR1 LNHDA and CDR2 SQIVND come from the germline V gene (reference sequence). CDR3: CASSLLPAGSLTGELFF. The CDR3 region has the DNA TGTGCCAGTAGTCTATTACCCGCGGGGTCTCTCACCGGGGAGCTGTTTTTT.

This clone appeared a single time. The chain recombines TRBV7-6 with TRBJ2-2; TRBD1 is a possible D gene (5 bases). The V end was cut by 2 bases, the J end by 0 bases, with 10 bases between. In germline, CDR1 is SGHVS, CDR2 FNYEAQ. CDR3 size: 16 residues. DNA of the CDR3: TGTGCCAGCAGCTTAAGCCCAGGGTCGAACACCGGGGAGCTGTTTTTT. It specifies CASSLSPGSNTGELFF.

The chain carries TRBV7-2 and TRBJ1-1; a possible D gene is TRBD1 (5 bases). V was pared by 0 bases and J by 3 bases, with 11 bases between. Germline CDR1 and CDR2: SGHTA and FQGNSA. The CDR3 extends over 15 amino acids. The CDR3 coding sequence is TGTGCCAGCAGCTTAGCCCCCAGCAGGGACACTGAAGCTTTCTTT. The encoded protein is CASSLAPSRDTEAFF.

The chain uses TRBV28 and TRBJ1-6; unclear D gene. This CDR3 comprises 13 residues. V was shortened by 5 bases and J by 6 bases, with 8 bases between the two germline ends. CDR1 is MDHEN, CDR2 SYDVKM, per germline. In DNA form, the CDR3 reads TGTGCCAGCAGTCCCCTCTCTAATTCACCCCTCCACTTT. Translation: CASSPLSNSPLHF.

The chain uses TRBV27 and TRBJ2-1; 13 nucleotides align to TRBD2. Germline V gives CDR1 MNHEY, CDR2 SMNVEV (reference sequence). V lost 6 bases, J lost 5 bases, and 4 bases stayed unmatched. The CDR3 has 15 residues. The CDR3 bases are TGTGCCAGCAGGAATGGACTAGCGGGGGACAATGAGCAGTTCTTC. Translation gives CASRNGLAGDNEQFF.

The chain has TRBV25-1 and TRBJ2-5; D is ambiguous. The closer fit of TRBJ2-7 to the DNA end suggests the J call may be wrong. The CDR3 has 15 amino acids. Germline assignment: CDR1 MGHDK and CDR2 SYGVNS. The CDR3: CASSDPRVARYEQYF. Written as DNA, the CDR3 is TGTGCCAGCAGTGATCCCCGGGTCGCGAGGTACGAGCAGTACTTC.

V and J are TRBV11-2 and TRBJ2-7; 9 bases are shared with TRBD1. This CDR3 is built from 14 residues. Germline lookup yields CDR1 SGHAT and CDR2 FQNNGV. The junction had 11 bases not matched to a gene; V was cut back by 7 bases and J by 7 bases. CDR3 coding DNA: TGTGCCAGCAACAGAGGACAGGGGCGGAGGGAGCAGTACTTC. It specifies CASNRGQGRREQYF.

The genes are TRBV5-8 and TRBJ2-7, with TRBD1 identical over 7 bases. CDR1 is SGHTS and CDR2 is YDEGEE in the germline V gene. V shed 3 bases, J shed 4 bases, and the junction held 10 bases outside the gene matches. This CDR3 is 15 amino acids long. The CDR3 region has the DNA TGTGCCAGCAGCTCATACCGGGACAGTAGGTACGAGCAGTACTTC. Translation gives CASSSYRDSRYEQYF.

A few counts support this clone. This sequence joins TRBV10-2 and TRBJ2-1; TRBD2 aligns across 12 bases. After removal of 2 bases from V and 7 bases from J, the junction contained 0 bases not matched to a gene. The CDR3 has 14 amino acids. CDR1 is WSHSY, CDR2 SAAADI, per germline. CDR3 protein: CASSEGLAGNEQFF. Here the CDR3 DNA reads TGCGCCAGCAGTGAGGGACTAGCGGGGAATGAGCAGTTCTTC.

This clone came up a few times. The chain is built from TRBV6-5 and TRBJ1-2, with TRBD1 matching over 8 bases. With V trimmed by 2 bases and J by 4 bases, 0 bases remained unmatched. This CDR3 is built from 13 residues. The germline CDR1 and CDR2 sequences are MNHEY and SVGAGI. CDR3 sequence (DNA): TGTGCCAGCAGTTACGACAGGGGCTATGGCTACACCTTC. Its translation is CASSYDRGYGYTF.

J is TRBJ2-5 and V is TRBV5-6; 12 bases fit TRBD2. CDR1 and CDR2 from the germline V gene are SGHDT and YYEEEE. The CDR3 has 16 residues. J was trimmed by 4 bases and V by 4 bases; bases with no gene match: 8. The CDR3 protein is CASSGLAGGRGETQYF. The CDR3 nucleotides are TGTGCCAGCAGCGGGCTAGCGGGGGGGCGAGGAGAGACCCAGTACTTC.

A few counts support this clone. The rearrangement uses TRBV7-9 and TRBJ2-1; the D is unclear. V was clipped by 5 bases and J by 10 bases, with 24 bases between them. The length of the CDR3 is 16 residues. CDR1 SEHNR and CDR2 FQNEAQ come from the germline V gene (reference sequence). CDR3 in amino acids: CASSPKVASRLMEQFF. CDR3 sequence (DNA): TGTGCCAGCAGCCCGAAGGTGGCTAGTCGTTTGATGGAGCAGTTCTTC.

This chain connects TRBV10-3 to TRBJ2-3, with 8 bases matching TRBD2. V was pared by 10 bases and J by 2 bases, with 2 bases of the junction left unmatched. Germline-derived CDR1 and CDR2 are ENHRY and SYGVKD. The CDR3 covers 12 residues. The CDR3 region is CATGLATDTQYF. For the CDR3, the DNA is TGTGCCACCGGACTAGCCACAGATACGCAGTATTTT.

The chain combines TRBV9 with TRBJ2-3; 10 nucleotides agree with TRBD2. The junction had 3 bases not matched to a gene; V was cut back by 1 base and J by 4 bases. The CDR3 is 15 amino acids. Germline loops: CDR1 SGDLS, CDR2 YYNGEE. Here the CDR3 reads CASSVSSGGADTQYF. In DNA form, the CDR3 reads TGTGCCAGCAGCGTATCGAGCGGGGGGGCAGATACGCAGTATTTT.

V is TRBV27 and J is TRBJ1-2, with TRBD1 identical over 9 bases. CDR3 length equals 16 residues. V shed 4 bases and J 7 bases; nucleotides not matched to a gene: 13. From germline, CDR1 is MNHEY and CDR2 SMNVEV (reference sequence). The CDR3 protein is CASSSLHSGTGLGYTF. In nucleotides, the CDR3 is TGTGCCAGCAGTTCTCTTCATTCCGGGACAGGGCTTGGCTACACCTTC.

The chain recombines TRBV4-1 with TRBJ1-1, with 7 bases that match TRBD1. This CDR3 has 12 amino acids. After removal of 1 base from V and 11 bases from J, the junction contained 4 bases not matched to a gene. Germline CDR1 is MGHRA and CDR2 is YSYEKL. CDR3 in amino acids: CASSQAGTEAFF. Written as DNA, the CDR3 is TGCGCCAGCAGCCAAGCAGGGACAGAGGCTTTCTTT.

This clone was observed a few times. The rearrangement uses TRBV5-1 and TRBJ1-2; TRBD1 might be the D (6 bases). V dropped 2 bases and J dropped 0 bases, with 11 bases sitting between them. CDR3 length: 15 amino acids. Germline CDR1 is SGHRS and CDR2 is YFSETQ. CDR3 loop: CASSFGQSANYGYTF. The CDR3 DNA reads TGCGCCAGCAGCTTTGGACAGTCAGCTAACTATGGCTACACCTTC.

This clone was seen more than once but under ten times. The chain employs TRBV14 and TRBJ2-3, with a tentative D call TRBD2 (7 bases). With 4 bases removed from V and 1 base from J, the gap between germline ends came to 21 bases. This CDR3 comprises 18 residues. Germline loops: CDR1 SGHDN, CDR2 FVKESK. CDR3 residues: CASSRKPRGGLGTDTQYF. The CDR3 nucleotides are TGTGCCAGCAGCCGGAAACCTCGCGGGGGCCTGGGCACAGATACGCAGTATTTT.

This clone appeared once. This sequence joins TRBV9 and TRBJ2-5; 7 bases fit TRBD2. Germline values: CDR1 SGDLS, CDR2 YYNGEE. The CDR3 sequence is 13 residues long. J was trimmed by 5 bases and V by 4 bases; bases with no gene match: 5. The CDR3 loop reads CASSYAGGETQYF. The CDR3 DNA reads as TGTGCCAGCAGCTACGCCGGGGGGGAGACCCAGTACTTC.

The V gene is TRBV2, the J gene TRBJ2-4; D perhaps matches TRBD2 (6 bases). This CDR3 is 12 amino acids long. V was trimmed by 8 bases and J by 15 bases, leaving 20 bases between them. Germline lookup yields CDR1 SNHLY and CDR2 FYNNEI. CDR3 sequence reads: CASGGTAFQGYF. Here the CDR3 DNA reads TGTGCCAGCGGAGGGACGGCCTTTCAGGGGTACTTC.